The rows below give T cell receptor beta chains drawn from one sample of a study of blood T cell repertoires in COVID-19. Assay: immunoSEQ multiplex PCR; the TCRdb copy retains only in-frame clones and omits some. The table lists about 42,000 clones, 90% of them singletons. The sequenced sample consisted of peripheral blood. Receptors originate from a man aged 50 to 59 with active COVID-19. Both conserved end residues are part of each CDR3. A D gene is named only where the DNA matches it firmly. Clone sizes are given selectively: once, few, many, or a class where the clone is expanded.

>TRBD2|.|TRBV6-2/TRBV6-3|TRBJ2-2
CASSSPRTSSGELFF
TGTGCCAGCAGCAGTCCTAGGACTAGCTCCGGGGAGCTGTTTTTT
>.|.|TRBV9|TRBJ2-5
CASSVSQRETQYF
TGTGCCAGCAGCGTAAGCCAGAGGGAGACCCAGTACTTC
>TRBD1|.|TRBV19|TRBJ2-7
CASSRTGDGEQYF
TGTGCCAGTAGCCGGACAGGGGATGGCGAGCAGTACTTC
>.|.|TRBV5-4|TRBJ1-2
CASSLLQGPWGYTF
TGTGCCAGCAGCTTGTTACAGGGACCTTGGGGCTACACCTTC
>.|.|TRBV18|TRBJ2-6
CASSPLNGANVLTF
TGTGCCAGCTCACCACTTAATGGGGCCAACGTCCTGACTTTC
>TRBD2|.|TRBV6-2/TRBV6-3|TRBJ2-1
CASSYPLAGGPNEQFF
TGTGCCAGCAGTTACCCCTTAGCGGGGGGGCCCAATGAGCAGTTCTTC
>TRBD1|.|TRBV7-3|TRBJ2-7
CASSLGQGGYEQYF
TGTGCCAGCAGCTTGGGACAGGGTGGATACGAGCAGTACTTC
>.|once|TRBV2|TRBJ1-4
CASTKGLNEKLFF
TGTGCCAGCACTAAGGGGTTGAATGAAAAACTGTTTTTT
>.|once|TRBV6-5|TRBJ1-6
CASRSQISHNSPLHF
TGTGCCAGCAGGTCACAGATTAGTCATAATTCACCCCTCCACTTT
>TRBD2|.|TRBV2|TRBJ2-4
CASSEDASGNIQYF
TGTGCCAGCAGTGAAGATGCTAGCGGAAACATTCAGTACTTC
>TRBD2|.|TRBV6-1|TRBJ2-5
CASSEETSGSYRETQYF
TGTGCCAGCAGTGAAGAGACTAGCGGGTCTTATCGAGAGACCCAGTACTTC
>.|once|TRBV11-2|TRBJ2-2
CASSLRGREVVTGELFF
TGTGCCAGCAGCTTACGCGGCAGGGAGGTAGTCACCGGGGAGCTGTTTTTT
>.|.|TRBV4-3|TRBJ2-1
CASSRLTARGANNEQFF
TGCGCCAGCAGCCGATTGACTGCACGTGGGGCTAACAATGAGCAGTTCTTC
>.|.|TRBV27|TRBJ2-3
CASSLRDTQYF
TGTGCCAGCAGTTTACGGGATACGCAGTATTTT
>TRBD1|.|TRBV14|TRBJ1-1
CASMGSPGGLKNTEAFF
TGTGCCAGCATGGGGTCTCCAGGGGGCTTAAAGAACACTGAAGCTTTCTTT
>.|.|TRBV7-3|TRBJ2-7
CASSLSGGKHYEQYF
TGTGCCAGCAGCTTAAGTGGGGGGAAGCACTACGAGCAGTACTTC
>TRBD1|.|TRBV6-6|TRBJ2-2
CASSLRDRYTGELFF
TGTGCCAGCAGTCTCCGGGACAGATACACCGGGGAGCTGTTTTTT
>.|few|TRBV12-3/TRBV12-4|TRBJ1-1
CASSFGQRAFF
TGTGCCAGCAGTTTTGGGCAGCGGGCTTTCTTT
>.|.|TRBV20-1|TRBJ2-3
CSALGGLQLYF
TGCAGTGCTCTAGGGGGACTACAACTGTATTTT
>.|.|TRBV5-5|TRBJ1-3
CASSLAGSGNTIYF
TGTGCCAGCAGCTTGGCAGGCTCTGGAAACACCATATATTTT
>TRBD2|.|TRBV6-1|TRBJ2-3
CASSEDPSGGPTDTQYF
TGTGCCAGCAGTGAAGACCCGAGCGGGGGCCCCACAGATACGCAGTATTTT
>TRBD2|.|TRBV5-8|TRBJ2-3
CASSLDGTSGGARSDTQYF
TGTGCCAGCAGCTTGGATGGGACTAGCGGGGGGGCCAGGTCAGATACGCAGTATTTT
>TRBD2|.|TRBV30|TRBJ2-1
CAWSVISGNHNEQFF
TGTGCCTGGAGTGTAATTAGCGGGAACCACAATGAGCAGTTCTTC
>TRBD2|few|TRBV6-5|TRBJ2-5
CASSKGLAFMETQYF
TGTGCCAGCAGTAAGGGACTAGCCTTCATGGAGACCCAGTACTTC
>TRBD1|.|TRBV6-7|TRBJ2-5
CASSYGNRGPGLGETQYF
TGTGCCAGCAGTTACGGGAACAGGGGTCCGGGGCTGGGAGAGACCCAGTACTTC
>TRBD1|.|TRBV29-1|TRBJ1-6
CSVGGTAGSPLHF
TGCAGCGTGGGCGGGACAGCTGGGTCACCCCTCCACTTT
>TRBD2|.|TRBV19|TRBJ2-1
CATARGGRYNEQFF
TGTGCCACCGCGCGGGGGGGCCGCTACAATGAGCAGTTCTTC
>TRBD1|.|TRBV7-3|TRBJ1-3
CASSPLLGTGPWFGNTIYF
TGTGCCAGCAGCCCACTCCTCGGGACAGGGCCGTGGTTTGGAAACACCATATATTTT
>TRBD1|few|TRBV19|TRBJ1-5
CASSAPGTVNQPQHF
TGTGCCAGTAGTGCCCCCGGGACAGTTAATCAGCCCCAGCATTTT
>TRBD2|.|TRBV9|TRBJ2-5
CASSALAGSLETQYF
TGTGCCAGCAGCGCCCTAGCGGGGAGCTTGGAGACCCAGTACTTC
>.|.|TRBV2|TRBJ1-1
CASSETFRAFF
TGTGCCAGCAGTGAAACCTTTCGGGCTTTCTTT
>.|.|TRBV6-5|TRBJ1-6
CASSSSYNSPLHF
TGTGCCAGCTCCAGCTCCTATAATTCACCCCTCCACTTT
>.|.|TRBV2|TRBJ2-3
CASTGNGLAIQDTQYF
TGTGCCAGCACCGGTAACGGGCTAGCAATACAAGATACGCAGTATTTT
>.|.|TRBV19|TRBJ1-5
CASNPGYNQPQHF
TGTGCCAGTAATCCGGGGTACAATCAGCCCCAGCATTTT
>TRBD1|once|TRBV24-1|TRBJ1-2
CATSGTTGDGYTF
TGTGCCACCAGTGGGACAACAGGGGATGGCTACACCTTC
>TRBD1|.|TRBV6-1|TRBJ1-4
CASSEALGGQGGEKLFF
TGTGCCAGCAGTGAAGCGCTAGGAGGACAGGGGGGCGAAAAACTGTTTTTT
>.|.|TRBV11-2|TRBJ2-1
CASRRQALNFF
TGTGCCAGCCGCCGGCAGGCATTGAATTTCTTC
>.|.|TRBV7-2|TRBJ1-4
CASSTVSGGNSPGKLFF
TGTGCCAGCAGCACAGTCTCCGGGGGGAACAGTCCCGGGAAACTGTTTTTT
>.|.|TRBV14|TRBJ2-3
CASSPIATRSSTDTQYF
TGTGCCAGCAGCCCAATAGCTACTCGGAGTAGCACAGATACGCAGTATTTT
>.|.|TRBV3-1/TRBV3-2|TRBJ1-1
CASSQDLRGEAFF
TGTGCCAGCAGCCAAGATCTAAGGGGAGAAGCTTTCTTT
>.|few|TRBV7-2|TRBJ2-2
CASSPLAEGGELFF
TGTGCCAGCAGCCCCCTGGCTGAGGGCGGGGAGCTGTTTTTT
>TRBD1|.|TRBV6-2/TRBV6-3|TRBJ2-5
CASSSGDRGETQYF
TGTGCCAGCAGTTCCGGGGACAGGGGAGAGACCCAGTACTTC
>.|.|TRBV15|TRBJ2-2
CATSRSGETGELFF
TGTGCCACCAGCAGGTCAGGGGAGACCGGGGAGCTGTTTTTT
>.|.|TRBV24-1|TRBJ2-7
CATSTGVGRTYEQYF
TGTGCCACCAGCACCGGAGTTGGGAGAACCTACGAGCAGTACTTC
>.|.|TRBV6-6|TRBJ1-3
CASSYGSNSGNTIYF
TGTGCCAGCAGTTACGGCAGCAACAGCGGAAACACCATATATTTT
>TRBD2|.|TRBV5-4|TRBJ2-3
CASSPGLAGGVDTQYF
TGTGCCAGCAGCCCAGGACTAGCGGGGGGGGTAGATACGCAGTATTTT
>TRBD1|.|TRBV19|TRBJ1-5
CASRDRGSNQPQHF
TGTGCCAGTAGAGACAGGGGGAGCAATCAGCCCCAGCATTTT
>TRBD1|.|TRBV18|TRBJ2-1
CASLLDRGLTEQFF
TGTGCCAGCTTACTGGACAGGGGGCTAACTGAGCAGTTCTTC
>.|.|TRBV10-3|TRBJ2-2
CAIRDTATGELFF
TGTGCCATTCGCGACACCGCCACCGGGGAGCTGTTTTTT